A selection of T cell receptor beta chains follows, all from one sample in a study of Ad26.COV2.S vaccination and SARS-CoV-2 variants. Profiling relied on immunoSEQ multiplex PCR, and the TCRdb table lists in-frame clones only, not all of them. The data hold some 190,000 clones, with around 88% observed a single time. This sample comprised peripheral blood, obtained after recovery from COVID-19. The source of these receptors is a human donor who had recovered from COVID-19. Each CDR3 is given with its conserved first and last residue. Each record gives: D gene, clone size, J gene, V gene, CDR3 DNA, CDR3 protein. D genes are given only for firm matches. Expanded clones are given a class, and other clones once, few, many or no size at all.

TRBD2	once	TRBJ2-7	TRBV5-1	TGCGCCAGCAGCTTGGCTCTAGCGGGAGTCAACGAGCAGTACTTC	CASSLALAGVNEQYF
NA	NA	TRBJ1-5	TRBV7-8	TGTGCCAGCAGCTTAGGCAGGGGCCAGCCCCAGCATTTT	CASSLGRGQPQHF
NA	few	TRBJ2-3	TRBV6-1	TGTGCCAGCAGTGAAATGGGGACTCCGAGTACAGATACGCAGTATTTT	CASSEMGTPSTDTQYF
NA	NA	TRBJ1-1	TRBV5-6	TGTGCCAGCAGCTTTTACACCCCCCTGAACACTGAAGCTTTCTTT	CASSFYTPLNTEAFF
TRBD1	NA	TRBJ2-4	TRBV28	TGTGCCAGCAGGACAGGGGAAGCCAAAAACATTCAGTACTTC	CASRTGEAKNIQYF
NA	NA	TRBJ2-7	TRBV11-1	TGTGCCAGCAGTCGATTAGCCGGATACGAGCAGTACTTC	CASSRLAGYEQYF
NA	NA	TRBJ2-3	TRBV5-8	TGTGCCAGCAGCCCCCCCGGGGATACGCAGTATTTT	CASSPPGDTQYF
TRBD1	NA	TRBJ2-7	TRBV6-4	TGTGCCAGCAGTGCCAGGGGACAGGGGTCCTACGAGCAGTACTTC	CASSARGQGSYEQYF
NA	NA	TRBJ2-1	TRBV10-2	TGCGCCAGCACTGATAGTGGGGTTTGGTCCTACAATGAGCAGTTCTTC	CASTDSGVWSYNEQFF
NA	NA	TRBJ1-4	TRBV6-5	TGTGCCAGCAGTTACTCAGGGGCCACGAATGAAAAACTGTTTTTT	CASSYSGATNEKLFF
NA	NA	TRBJ2-1	TRBV3-1/TRBV3-2	TGTGCCAGCAGCCAAGACGGGTACAATGAGCAGTTCTTC	CASSQDGYNEQFF
TRBD1	NA	TRBJ2-3	TRBV25-1	TGTGCCAGCAGTGAACCGAGACAGGGGGCGGGAGATACGCAGTATTTT	CASSEPRQGAGDTQYF
NA	once	TRBJ1-1	TRBV6-5	TGTGCCACCGCCGAGGGGGGGTCTGAAGCTTTCTTT	CATAEGGSEAFF
TRBD1	NA	TRBJ2-1	TRBV2	TGTGCCAGCAGCCAGGGGGCCTGGGATGAGCAGTTCTTC	CASSQGAWDEQFF
NA	NA	TRBJ2-2	TRBV6-5	TGTGCCAGCAGTTCCGGCGGGGAGCTGTTTTTT	CASSSGGELFF
NA	NA	TRBJ2-3	TRBV5-4	TGTGCCAGCAGCTTGGGGGGCAGCGACACAGATACGCAGTATTTT	CASSLGGSDTDTQYF
NA	once	TRBJ2-1	TRBV4-1	TGCGCCAGCAGCGAGTGGGGGGTCGTCTACAATGAGCAGTTCTTC	CASSEWGVVYNEQFF
NA	NA	TRBJ2-5	TRBV4-1	TGCGCCAGCAGCCAAGAACCAGGATGGACCCAGTACTTC	CASSQEPGWTQYF
TRBD1	NA	TRBJ1-1	TRBV11-2	TGTGCCAGCAGCTTCTACAGGGGCGCTGAAGCTTTCTTT	CASSFYRGAEAFF
NA	NA	TRBJ2-5	TRBV19	TGTGCCAGTAGTGTGGACTGGAGAGAGACCCAGTACTTC	CASSVDWRETQYF
NA	NA	TRBJ1-1	TRBV4-1	TGCGCCAGCAGCCAACAGGACGGACCTTCTGAAGCTTTCTTT	CASSQQDGPSEAFF
NA	NA	TRBJ1-6	TRBV19	TGTGCCAGTAGTATAGATCAACAGAAGTCCTATAATTCACCCCTCCACTTT	CASSIDQQKSYNSPLHF
TRBD1	NA	TRBJ1-1	TRBV27	TGTGCCAGCCAAACAGGGGGCCGTGAAGCTTTCTTT	CASQTGGREAFF
NA	NA	TRBJ2-2	TRBV15	TGTGCCACCTCAGCAGGAGGGCGGGACGGGGAGCTGTTTTTT	CATSAGGRDGELFF
NA	few	TRBJ1-3	TRBV12-5	TGTGCTAGTGGTTTGGGAGTCTCTGGAAACACCATATATTTT	CASGLGVSGNTIYF
NA	NA	TRBJ2-2	TRBV3-1/TRBV3-2	TGTGCCAGCTCGGGCCGAGGCGGCGGGGAGCTGTTTTTT	CASSGRGGGELFF
TRBD1	NA	TRBJ2-1	TRBV5-1	TGCGCCAGCAGCTTAGTACGGCGGACAGGGCCCAACAATGAGCAGTTCTTC	CASSLVRRTGPNNEQFF
TRBD2	NA	TRBJ2-1	TRBV27	TGTGCCAGCAGTTTAATATTGAGTAGCGGGGATATCAATGAGCAGTTCTTC	CASSLILSSGDINEQFF
TRBD1	NA	TRBJ2-5	TRBV28	TGTGCCAGCAGTTCCCGGGACAGGGGGCTTGAGACCCAGTACTTC	CASSSRDRGLETQYF
NA	NA	TRBJ1-6	TRBV5-4	TGTGCCAGCAGCTTACCGGGACACTACAATTCACCCCTCCACTTT	CASSLPGHYNSPLHF
NA	NA	TRBJ2-5	TRBV7-2	TGTGCCAGCAGCTTAGCGCGGGGGCCCCAAGAGACCCAGTACTTC	CASSLARGPQETQYF
NA	NA	TRBJ2-1	TRBV12-3/TRBV12-4	TGTGCCAGCAGCTTTAGTGACAATGAGCAGTTCTTC	CASSFSDNEQFF
NA	NA	TRBJ2-1	TRBV7-3	TGTGCCAGCAGCTTAGGCCCCTCCAGCCTCAATGAGCAGTTCTTC	CASSLGPSSLNEQFF
NA	NA	TRBJ2-2	TRBV7-2	TGTGCCAGCAGCCCCCGGGAGCGCACCGGGGAGCTGTTTTTT	CASSPRERTGELFF
TRBD2	NA	TRBJ2-3	TRBV15	TGTGCCACCAGCAGAGATCTCGCTAGCGGACCGGGTACGCAGTATTTT	CATSRDLASGPGTQYF
TRBD1	NA	TRBJ1-1	TRBV6-5	TGTGCCAGCAGAGAGGGACAGGGTCACACTGAAGCTTTCTTT	CASREGQGHTEAFF
TRBD1	NA	TRBJ1-2	TRBV9	TGTGCCAGCAGCGCCCAAACAGGGGCGGCTGGCTACACCTTC	CASSAQTGAAGYTF
NA	NA	TRBJ1-6	TRBV6-5	TGTGCCATCCACTCCTATAATTCACCCCTCCACTTT	CAIHSYNSPLHF
NA	once	TRBJ2-3	TRBV6-1	TGTGCCAGCAGTGAAGGGCAGGGGTTAGATACGCAGTATTTT	CASSEGQGLDTQYF
TRBD2	NA	TRBJ2-1	TRBV11-2	TGTGCCAGCAGCATAGGGACTAGCTCTTCCAATGAGCAGTTCTTC	CASSIGTSSSNEQFF